The table lists the clone carrying this T cell receptor beta chain with many counts. Using RNA transcripts as the source, TCR beta CDR3 regions were amplified. With the HTBI primer set, the TCR CDR3 went through a first round of RT-PCR. TCRdb independently ran MiXCR on the multiplex PCR reads; one entry per CDR3 protein. The table shows roughly 420,000 distinct CDR3 sequences, with 15% to 19% occurring only once. Graves' hyperthyroidism without ophthalmopathy progression within 18 months was termed stable. The diagnostic basis comprised clinical symptoms, serum thyroxine and TRAb, thyroid ultrasound and orbital computed tomography. The data were obtained in a study of T cells in Graves' hyperthyroidism and ophthalmopathy. Germline CDR1 and CDR2: MNHEY and SVGAGI. The CDR3 has 16 residues. V lost 0 bases, J lost 6 bases, and 12 bases lay in between.

The sample taken for sequencing was blood. The sequence was obtained from a woman aged 18-35 years with Graves' hyperthyroidism. The V gene is TRBV6-5, the J gene TRBJ1-6; D not certain. The DNA for the CDR3 is TGTGCCAGCAGTTACTCCGTCGATCCTTCTAATTCACCCCTCCACTTT. Translation: CASSYSVDPSNSPLHF.